Sequencing of this T cell receptor beta chain was carried out in a study of siplizumab effects on memory and regulatory T cells. Broader study findings: Proliferating Tregs in siplizumab cultures were never verified as suppressive. Unstimulated naive T cells seemed to show more diversity than memory cells did, and they also seemed to be among the major contributors to the alloresponse.

The sample holds one count of this clone. The antigen remains undetermined. Its ends do not fully match the called genes, so a read error is possible. CDR1 and CDR2 (germline): SGHNT, YYREEE (reference sequence). This CDR3 spans 13 amino acids. TCRdb's table, derived via immunoSEQ multiplex PCR, lists solely in-frame clones and lacks some. The sample has about 100,000 clones; approximately 90% are singletons. Sequencing was performed on CD4+ T cells sorted from blood. The chain is built from TRBV5-4 and TRBJ1-4; D is unclear. The origin of this receptor is a human donor in good health. CDR3 DNA sequence: TGTGCCAGCAGCTTGGGGGCCTCAAAGAGGACCATTTTT. Protein sequence: CASSLGASKRTIF.